The TCR beta chain described here comes from a study of T cells after posttransplantation cyclophosphamide. Regarding the study as a whole: Later post-transplant blood repertoires were often dominated by donor CD8+ memory clones. TRB overlap between skin or GI tissue T cells and blood was limited. Recipient CMV seropositivity and CMV reactivation strongly tracked TRB clonality.

Treatment was busulfan-fludarabine conditioning, a marrow graft, and cyclophosphamide on days +3 and +4. With regard to this clone: Its specificity is not known.

Data came from immunoSEQ multiplex PCR; TCRdb stores just in-frame clones and leaves some out. The sample holds 3,000 to 4,000 clones, more than 80% seen once. V dropped 7 bases and J dropped 4; count of bases not matched to a gene: 13. The CDR3 contains 17 residues. Germline V gene data show CDR1 as GTSNPN and CDR2 as SVGIG (reference sequence). The sequenced sample was PBMCs, obtained after allogeneic stem cell transplant with posttransplant cyclophosphamide. The J gene is TRBJ2-5, the V gene TRBV30; TRBD2 agrees at 15 bases. The TCR sequence derives from a female patient aged 50-60 years who received an allogeneic stem cell transplant from an unrelated donor, was CMV-positive, and had acute and chronic GVHD. A share of the T cells may be of graft donor origin. CDR3 coding DNA: TGTGCCTCCACACCCGGGACTAGCGGGGGGAAGGGAGAGACCCAGTACTTC. This translates into CASTPGTSGGKGETQYF.